This TCR beta chain was obtained from a study of identical twins. In this sample, this clonotype turned up many times. This CDR3 spans 14 amino acids. CDR1 is SGHTA, CDR2 FQGNSA, per germline. V lost 7 bases, J lost 0 bases, and 10 bases lay in between. TCRdb analysed the 5' RACE reads with MiXCR anew, one entry per CDR3 protein. Of around 680,000 distinct CDR3 sequences listed, approximately 9% are singletons. These data also formed part of another study, on yellow fever vaccine responses in identical twins.

The J gene is TRBJ2-1, the V gene TRBV7-2; D is perhaps TRBD1 or TRBD2 (6 bases each). The material sequenced was PBMCs. The receptor was isolated from a woman aged 18-29 years in good health. The CDR3 coding sequence is TGTGCCAGCACCAAGGGGGGCTCCTACAATGAGCAGTTCTTC. It translates to CASTKGGSYNEQFF.